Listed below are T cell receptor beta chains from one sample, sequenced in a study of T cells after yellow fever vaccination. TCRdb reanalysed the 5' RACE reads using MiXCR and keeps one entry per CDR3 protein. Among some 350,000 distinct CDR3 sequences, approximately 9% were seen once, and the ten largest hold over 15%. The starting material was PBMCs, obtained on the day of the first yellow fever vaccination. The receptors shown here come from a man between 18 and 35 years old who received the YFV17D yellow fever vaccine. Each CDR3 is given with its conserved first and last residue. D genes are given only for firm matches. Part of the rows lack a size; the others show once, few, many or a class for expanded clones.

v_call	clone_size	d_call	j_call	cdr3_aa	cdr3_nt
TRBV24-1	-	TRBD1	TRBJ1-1	CATSGTGPEAFF	TGTGCCACCAGTGGGACAGGGCCTGAAGCTTTCTTT
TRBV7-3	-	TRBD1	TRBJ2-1	CASSLTGKVSGEQFF	TGTGCCAGCAGCTTGACAGGGAAAGTGAGTGGTGAGCAGTTCTTC
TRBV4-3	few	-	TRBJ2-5	CASSQEGTQGETQYF	TGCGCCAGCAGCCAAGAGGGGACGCAGGGGGAGACCCAGTACTTC
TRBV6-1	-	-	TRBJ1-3	CASTNRATGNTIYF	TGTGCCAGCACAAACAGGGCTACTGGAAACACCATATATTTT
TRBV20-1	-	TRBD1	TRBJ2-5	CSARGWHGTGITETQYF	TGCAGTGCTAGAGGATGGCACGGGACAGGGATAACAGAGACCCAGTACTTC
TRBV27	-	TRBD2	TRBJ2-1	CASSVLTSAFSYNEQFF	TGTGCCAGCAGTGTTCTTACTAGCGCATTCTCCTACAATGAGCAGTTCTTC
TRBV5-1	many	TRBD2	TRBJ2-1	CASSLLLAGIDNEQFF	TGCGCCAGCAGCTTACTACTAGCGGGGATCGACAATGAGCAGTTCTTC
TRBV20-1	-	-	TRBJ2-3	CSASGGLRGDTQYF	TGCAGTGCTAGCGGGGGTTTAAGGGGAGATACGCAGTATTTT
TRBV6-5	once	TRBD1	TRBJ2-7	CASSYSGQTYEQYF	TGTGCCAGCAGTTACTCGGGACAGACCTACGAGCAGTACTTC
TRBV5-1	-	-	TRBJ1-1	CASSITANTEAFF	TGCGCCAGCAGCATTACAGCCAACACTGAAGCTTTCTTT
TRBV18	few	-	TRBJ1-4	CASSPNTIGESNEKLFF	TGTGCCAGCTCACCAAACACAATTGGGGAGTCTAATGAAAAACTGTTTTTT
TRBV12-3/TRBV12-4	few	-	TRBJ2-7	CASSSTGLDYEQYF	TGTGCCAGCAGTTCGACCGGGCTAGACTACGAGCAGTACTTC
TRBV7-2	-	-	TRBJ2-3	CASGPSTDTQYF	TGTGCCTCTGGGCCGAGCACAGATACGCAGTATTTT
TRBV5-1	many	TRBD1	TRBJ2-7	CASSSQGSYEQYF	TGCGCCAGCAGCTCACAGGGGTCGTACGAGCAGTACTTC
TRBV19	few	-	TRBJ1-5	CASSIKGNRYSNQPQHF	TGTGCCAGTAGTATAAAGGGGAACAGATATAGCAATCAGCCCCAGCATTTT
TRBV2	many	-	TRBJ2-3	CASSRGPDTQYF	TGTGCCAGCAGTCGGGGCCCAGATACGCAGTATTTT
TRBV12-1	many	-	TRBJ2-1	CASRNRGAGYNEQFF	TGTGCCAGCAGAAATCGGGGGGCAGGGTACAATGAGCAGTTCTTC
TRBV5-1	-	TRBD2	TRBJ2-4	CASATSGATKNIQYF	TGCGCCAGCGCGACTAGCGGGGCGACCAAAAACATTCAGTACTTC
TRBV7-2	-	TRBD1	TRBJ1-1	CASSPIQGTFIEAFF	TGTGCCAGCAGCCCGATACAGGGGACCTTTATTGAAGCTTTCTTT
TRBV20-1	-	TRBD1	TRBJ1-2	CSAREWTGSGYTF	TGCAGTGCTAGAGAATGGACAGGCAGCGGCTACACCTTC
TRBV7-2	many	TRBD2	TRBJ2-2	CASIPSGGFTGELFF	TGTGCCAGCATCCCTAGCGGGGGCTTCACCGGGGAGCTGTTTTTT
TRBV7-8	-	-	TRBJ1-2	CASSLSYMDYGYTF	TGTGCCAGCAGCTTATCCTATATGGACTATGGCTACACCTTC
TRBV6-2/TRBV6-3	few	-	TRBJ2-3	CASTYRAPGDTDTQYF	TGTGCCAGCACCTATCGGGCCCCAGGGGACACAGATACGCAGTATTTT
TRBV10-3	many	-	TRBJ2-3	CAISDTDTQYF	TGTGCCATCAGTGACACAGATACGCAGTATTTT
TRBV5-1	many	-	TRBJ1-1	CASSSGGDTEAFF	TGCGCCAGCAGCTCTGGGGGGGACACTGAAGCTTTCTTT
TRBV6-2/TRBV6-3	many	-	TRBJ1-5	CASSHRGPQHF	TGTGCCAGCAGTCACCGGGGGCCCCAGCATTTT
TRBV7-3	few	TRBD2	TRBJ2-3	CASSVSGGPPDTQYF	TGTGCCAGCAGCGTGAGCGGGGGGCCCCCAGATACGCAGTATTTT
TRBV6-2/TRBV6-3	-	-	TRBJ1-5	CASSYPYDNQPQHF	TGTGCCAGCAGTTATCCATACGACAATCAGCCCCAGCATTTT
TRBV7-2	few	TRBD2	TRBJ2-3	CASSPPAGGLAGTQYF	TGTGCCAGCAGCCCCCCCGCGGGGGGGCTGGCGGGTACGCAGTATTTT
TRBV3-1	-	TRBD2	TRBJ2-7	CASSPLAGASYEQYF	TGTGCCAGCAGCCCTTTAGCGGGGGCTAGCTACGAGCAGTACTTC
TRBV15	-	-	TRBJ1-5	CATSRAGMGVRPQHF	TGTGCCACCAGCAGAGCAGGTATGGGGGTACGGCCCCAGCATTTT
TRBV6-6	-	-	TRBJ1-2	CASSYEYNYGYTF	TGTGCCAGCAGTTACGAGTACAATTATGGCTACACCTTC
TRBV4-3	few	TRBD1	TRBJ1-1	CASSQETGTGNTEAFF	TGCGCCAGCAGCCAAGAGACCGGGACAGGGAACACTGAAGCTTTCTTT
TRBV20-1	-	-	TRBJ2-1	CSVVWGTRNEQFF	TGCAGTGTAGTGTGGGGCACTCGTAATGAGCAGTTCTTC
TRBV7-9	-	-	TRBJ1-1	CASSPWGRLLNTEAFF	TGTGCCAGCAGCCCCTGGGGTCGGCTACTGAACACTGAAGCTTTCTTT
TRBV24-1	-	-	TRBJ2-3	CATSETGRGTDTQYF	TGTGCCACCAGTGAGACAGGCCGAGGTACAGATACGCAGTATTTT
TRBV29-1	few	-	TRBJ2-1	CSAGQSSEQFF	TGCAGCGCAGGACAGTCCAGTGAGCAGTTCTTC
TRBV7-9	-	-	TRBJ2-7	CASSLGGFYEQYF	TGTGCCAGCAGCTTAGGTGGATTTTACGAGCAGTACTTC
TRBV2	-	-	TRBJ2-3	CASSGSILASTDTQYF	TGTGCCAGCAGTGGGTCTATCCTAGCAAGCACAGATACGCAGTATTTT
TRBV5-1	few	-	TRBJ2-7	CASSLEGALHEQYF	TGCGCCAGCAGCTTGGAGGGTGCGCTTCACGAGCAGTACTTC
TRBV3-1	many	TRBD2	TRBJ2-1	CASSQEPSGASEQFF	TGTGCCAGCAGCCAAGAGCCTAGCGGGGCTTCTGAGCAGTTCTTC
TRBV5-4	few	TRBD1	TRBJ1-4	CASSRGQGAHEKLFF	TGTGCCAGCAGCCGAGGACAGGGGGCGCATGAAAAACTGTTTTTT
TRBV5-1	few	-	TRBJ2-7	CASSTRTASYEQYF	TGCGCCAGCAGCACCCGGACCGCCTCCTACGAGCAGTACTTC
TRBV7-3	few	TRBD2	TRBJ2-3	CASSLAGTSPDTQYF	TGTGCCAGCAGCCTTGCCGGGACTAGCCCAGATACGCAGTATTTT
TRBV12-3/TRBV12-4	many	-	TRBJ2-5	CASSYVLGGVETQYF	TGTGCCAGCAGTTACGTACTCGGGGGAGTGGAGACCCAGTACTTC
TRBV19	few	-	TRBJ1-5	CASSIDPSGRPWHF	TGTGCCAGTAGTATAGATCCTTCGGGGCGGCCTTGGCATTTT
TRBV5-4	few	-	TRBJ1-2	CASSLEAGSYGYTF	TGTGCCAGCAGCTTGGAGGCTGGGAGCTATGGCTACACCTTC
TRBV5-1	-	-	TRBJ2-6	CASSPTGSSGANVLTF	TGCGCCAGCAGCCCGACAGGTTCCTCTGGGGCCAACGTCCTGACTTTC
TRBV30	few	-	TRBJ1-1	CAWRGLINTEAFF	TGTGCCTGGAGGGGACTGATTAACACTGAAGCTTTCTTT
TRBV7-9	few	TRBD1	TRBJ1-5	CASSSQGRSNQPQHF	TGTGCCAGCAGCTCACAGGGGCGCAGCAATCAGCCCCAGCATTTT
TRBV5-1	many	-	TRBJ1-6	CASSFSAGMDSPLHF	TGCGCCAGCAGCTTTAGCGCTGGGATGGATTCACCCCTCCACTTT
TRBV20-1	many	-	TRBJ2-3	CSARDSGADTQYF	TGCAGTGCTAGAGACTCCGGGGCAGATACGCAGTATTTT
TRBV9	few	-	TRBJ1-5	CASSVSPRRGGGNQPQHF	TGTGCCAGCAGCGTAAGTCCCAGGCGAGGGGGAGGCAATCAGCCCCAGCATTTT
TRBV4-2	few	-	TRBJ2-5	CASSQGMGESETQYF	TGTGCCAGCAGCCAGGGCATGGGGGAATCGGAGACCCAGTACTTC
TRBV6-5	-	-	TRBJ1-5	CASSPSPGGNQPQHF	TGTGCCAGCAGCCCCTCCCCGGGGGGCAATCAGCCCCAGCATTTT
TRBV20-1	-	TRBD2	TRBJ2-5	CSARARGGPYVTQYF	TGCAGTGCTAGGGCCCGGGGGGGCCCTTATGTGACCCAGTACTTC
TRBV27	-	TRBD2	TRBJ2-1	CASSFTSGESSYNEQFF	TGTGCCAGCAGTTTTACTAGCGGGGAGAGCTCCTACAATGAGCAGTTCTTC
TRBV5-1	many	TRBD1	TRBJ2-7	CASSLWTGGYEQYF	TGCGCCAGCAGCTTGTGGACAGGGGGCTACGAGCAGTACTTC
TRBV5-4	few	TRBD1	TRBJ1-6	CASSQGQFNSPLHF	TGTGCCAGCAGCCAGGGACAGTTTAATTCACCCCTCCACTTT